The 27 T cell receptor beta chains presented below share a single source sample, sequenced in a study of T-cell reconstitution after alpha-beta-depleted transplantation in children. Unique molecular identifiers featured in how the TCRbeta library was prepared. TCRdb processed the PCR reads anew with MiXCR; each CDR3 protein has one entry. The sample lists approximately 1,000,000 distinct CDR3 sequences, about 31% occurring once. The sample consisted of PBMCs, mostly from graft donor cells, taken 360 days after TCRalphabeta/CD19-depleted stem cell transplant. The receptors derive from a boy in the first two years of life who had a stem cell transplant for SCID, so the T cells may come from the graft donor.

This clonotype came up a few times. In nucleotides, the CDR3 is TGTGCCAGCAGCCCGAGGTCAGTTTTAGCGGGAGATACGCAGTATTTT. The encoded protein is CASSPRSVLAGDTQYF. This chain links TRBV3-1 with TRBJ2-3, with 7 bases matching TRBD2. The CDR3 totals 16 residues. Per the germline V gene, CDR1 is LGHDT and CDR2 is YNNKEL (reference sequence). With 4 bases clipped from V and 5 bases from J, the junction kept 12 bases outside the gene matches.

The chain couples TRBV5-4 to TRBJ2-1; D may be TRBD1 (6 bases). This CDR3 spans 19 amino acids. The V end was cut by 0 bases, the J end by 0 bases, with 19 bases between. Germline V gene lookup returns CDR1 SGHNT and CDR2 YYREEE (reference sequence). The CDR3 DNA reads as TGTGCCAGCAGCTTGGTTGGGGGCCTGAACATATTCTCCTACAATGAGCAGTTCTTC. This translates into CASSLVGGLNIFSYNEQFF.

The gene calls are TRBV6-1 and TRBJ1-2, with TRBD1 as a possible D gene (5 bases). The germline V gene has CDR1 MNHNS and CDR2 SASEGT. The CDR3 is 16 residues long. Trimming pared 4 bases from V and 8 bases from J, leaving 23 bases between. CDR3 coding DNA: TGTGCCAGCAGTGTAGGGGACCTCAGCGGGAACCCAGGCTACACCTTC. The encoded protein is CASSVGDLSGNPGYTF.

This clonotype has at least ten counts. The CDR3 sequence: CASSETTWLNTEAFF. DNA for the CDR3: TGTGCCAGCAGTGAGACTACCTGGTTGAACACTGAAGCTTTCTTT. The V call is TRBV2, the J call TRBJ1-1; D unclear. This CDR3 region has 15 residues. Germline V CDR1 and CDR2: SNHLY, FYNNEI. Between the trimmed V and J ends, which lost 3 bases and 0 bases, there was a span of 11 bases.

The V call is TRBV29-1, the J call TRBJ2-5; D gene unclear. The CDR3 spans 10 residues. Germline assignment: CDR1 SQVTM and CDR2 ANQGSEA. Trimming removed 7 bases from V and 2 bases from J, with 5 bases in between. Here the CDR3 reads CSAAQETQYF. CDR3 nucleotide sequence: TGCAGCGCCGCTCAAGAGACCCAGTACTTC.

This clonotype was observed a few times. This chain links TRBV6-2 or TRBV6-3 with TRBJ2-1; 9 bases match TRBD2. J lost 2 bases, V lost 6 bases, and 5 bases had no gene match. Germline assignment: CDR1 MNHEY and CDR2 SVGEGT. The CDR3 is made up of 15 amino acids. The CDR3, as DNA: TGTGCCAGCAGCCAGAGCGGGGGGCCCTACAATGAGCAGTTCTTC. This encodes CASSQSGGPYNEQFF.

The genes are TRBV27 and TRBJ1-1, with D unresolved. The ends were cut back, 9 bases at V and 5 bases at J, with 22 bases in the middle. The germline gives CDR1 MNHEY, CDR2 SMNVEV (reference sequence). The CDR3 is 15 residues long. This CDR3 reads CASLGGGVKVTEAFF. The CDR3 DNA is TGTGCCAGTTTGGGTGGTGGTGTTAAAGTGACTGAAGCTTTCTTT.

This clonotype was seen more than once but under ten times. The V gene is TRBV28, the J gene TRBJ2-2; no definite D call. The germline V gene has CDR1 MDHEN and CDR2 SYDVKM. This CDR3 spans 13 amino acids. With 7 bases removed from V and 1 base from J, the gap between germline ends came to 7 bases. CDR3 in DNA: TGTGCCAGCATAAAGTGGAACACCGGGGAGCTGTTTTTT. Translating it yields CASIKWNTGELFF.

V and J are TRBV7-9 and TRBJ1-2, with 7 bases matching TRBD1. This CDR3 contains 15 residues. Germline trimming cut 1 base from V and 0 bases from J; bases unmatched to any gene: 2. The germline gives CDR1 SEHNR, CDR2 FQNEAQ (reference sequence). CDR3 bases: TGTGCCAGCAGCTTAGTGGGACAGTCTAACTATGGCTACACCTTC. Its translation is CASSLVGQSNYGYTF.

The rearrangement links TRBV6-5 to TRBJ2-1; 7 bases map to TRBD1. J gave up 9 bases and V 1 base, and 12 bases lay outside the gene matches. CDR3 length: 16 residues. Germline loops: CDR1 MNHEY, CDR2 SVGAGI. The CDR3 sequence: CASSYFRQGGKGEQFF. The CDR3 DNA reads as TGTGCCAGCAGTTACTTTCGACAGGGTGGTAAGGGTGAGCAGTTCTTC.

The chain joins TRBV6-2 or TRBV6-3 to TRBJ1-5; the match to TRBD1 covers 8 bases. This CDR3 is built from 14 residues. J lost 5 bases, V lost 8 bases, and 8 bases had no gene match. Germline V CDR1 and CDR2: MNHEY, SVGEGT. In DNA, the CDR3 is TGTGCCAGCTGCTTGGACAGGGTTGATCAGCCCCAGCATTTT. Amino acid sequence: CASCLDRVDQPQHF.

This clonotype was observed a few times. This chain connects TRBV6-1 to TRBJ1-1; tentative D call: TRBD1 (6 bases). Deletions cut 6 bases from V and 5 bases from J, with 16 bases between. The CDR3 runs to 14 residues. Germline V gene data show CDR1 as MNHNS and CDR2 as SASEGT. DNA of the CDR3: TGTGCCAGCAGGAAGGATACAGGGAAGACTGAAGCTTTCTTT. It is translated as CASRKDTGKTEAFF.

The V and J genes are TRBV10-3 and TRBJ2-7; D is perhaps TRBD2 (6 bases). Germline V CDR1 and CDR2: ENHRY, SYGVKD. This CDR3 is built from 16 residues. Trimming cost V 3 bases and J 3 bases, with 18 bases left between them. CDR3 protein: CAISDGGSLKGYEQYF. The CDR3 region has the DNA TGTGCCATCAGTGATGGGGGGTCACTCAAAGGCTACGAGCAGTACTTC.

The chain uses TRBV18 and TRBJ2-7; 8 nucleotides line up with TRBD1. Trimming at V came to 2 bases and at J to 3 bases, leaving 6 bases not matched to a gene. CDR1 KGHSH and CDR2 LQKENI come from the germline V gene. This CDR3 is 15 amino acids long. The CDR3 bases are TGTGCCAGCTCACCAGGGCAGGGGGCTAACTACGAGCAGTACTTC. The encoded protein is CASSPGQGANYEQYF.

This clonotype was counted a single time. The CDR3 protein is CASSTQDRGQQIYEQYF. CDR3 DNA: TGCGCCAGCAGCACCCAGGACAGGGGCCAGCAAATCTACGAGCAGTACTTC. V gene TRBV4-1 combines with J gene TRBJ2-7; TRBD1 agrees at 9 bases. Germline V gene lookup returns CDR1 MGHRA and CDR2 YSYEKL. This CDR3 comprises 17 residues. The V and J ends lost 5 bases and 3 bases, in that order; junction bases with no gene match: 14.

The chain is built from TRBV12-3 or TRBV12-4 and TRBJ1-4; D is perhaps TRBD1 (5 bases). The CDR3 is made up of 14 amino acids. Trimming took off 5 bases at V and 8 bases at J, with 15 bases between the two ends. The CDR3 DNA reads TGTGCCAGCAGTCCCGGCTCGGGGCTGGAAAAACTGTTTTTT. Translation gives CASSPGSGLEKLFF.

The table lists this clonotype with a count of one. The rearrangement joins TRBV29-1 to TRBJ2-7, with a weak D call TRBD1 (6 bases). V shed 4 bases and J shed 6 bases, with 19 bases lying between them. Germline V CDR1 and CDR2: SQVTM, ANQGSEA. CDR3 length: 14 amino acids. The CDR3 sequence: CSVGTTKSTGEQYF. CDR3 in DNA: TGCAGCGTTGGAACCACTAAATCGACAGGCGAGCAGTACTTC.

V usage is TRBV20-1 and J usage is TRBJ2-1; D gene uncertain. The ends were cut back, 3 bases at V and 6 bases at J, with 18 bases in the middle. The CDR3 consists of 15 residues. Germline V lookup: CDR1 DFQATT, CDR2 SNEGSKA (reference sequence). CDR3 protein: CSARPLHSTFNEQFF. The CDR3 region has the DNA TGCAGTGCTAGGCCCCTTCACTCTACTTTCAATGAGCAGTTCTTC.

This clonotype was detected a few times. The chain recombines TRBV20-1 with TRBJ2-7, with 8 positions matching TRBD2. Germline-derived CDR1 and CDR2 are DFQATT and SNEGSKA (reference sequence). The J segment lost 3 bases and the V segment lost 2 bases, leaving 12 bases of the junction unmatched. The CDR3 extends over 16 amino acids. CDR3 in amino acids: CSARFPGLARDYEQYF. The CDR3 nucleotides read TGCAGTGCTAGATTTCCCGGACTAGCAAGGGACTACGAGCAGTACTTC.

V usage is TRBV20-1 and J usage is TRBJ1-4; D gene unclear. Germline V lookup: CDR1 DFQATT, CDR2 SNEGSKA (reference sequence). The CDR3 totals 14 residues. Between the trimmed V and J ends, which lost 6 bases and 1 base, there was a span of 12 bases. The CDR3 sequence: CSAHTRVTNEKLFF. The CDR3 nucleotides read TGCAGTGCGCACACCCGGGTAACTAATGAAAAACTGTTTTTT.

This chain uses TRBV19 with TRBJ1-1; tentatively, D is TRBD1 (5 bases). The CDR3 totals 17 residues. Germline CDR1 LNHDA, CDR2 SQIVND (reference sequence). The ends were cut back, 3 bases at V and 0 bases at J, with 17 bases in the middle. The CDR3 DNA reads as TGTGCCAGTAGTATGGGCAATATTGGGGCTTTGAACACTGAAGCTTTCTTT. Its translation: CASSMGNIGALNTEAFF. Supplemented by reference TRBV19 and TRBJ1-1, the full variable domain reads DGGITQSPKYLFRKEGQNVTLSCEQNLNHDAMYWYRQDPGQGLRLIYYSQIVNDFQKGDIAEGYSVSREKKESFPLTVTSAQKNPTAFYLCASSMGNIGALNTEAFFGQGTRLTVV.

The chain's CDR3 is CASSGRSGSEKLFF. CDR3 DNA: TGTGCCAGCAGCGGCCGATCGGGCAGTGAAAAACTGTTTTTT. The chain employs TRBV9 and TRBJ1-4; no definite D call. CDR3 size: 14 residues. V lost 3 bases to trimming and J lost 7 bases, with 13 bases between them. Germline loops: CDR1 SGDLS, CDR2 YYNGEE.

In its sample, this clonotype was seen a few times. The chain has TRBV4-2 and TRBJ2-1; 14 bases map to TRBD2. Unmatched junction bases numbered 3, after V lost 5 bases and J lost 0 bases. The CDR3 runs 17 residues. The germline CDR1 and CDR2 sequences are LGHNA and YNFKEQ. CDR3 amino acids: CASSMGLAGVSYNEQFF. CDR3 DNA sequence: TGTGCCAGCAGCATGGGACTAGCGGGGGTCTCCTACAATGAGCAGTTCTTC.

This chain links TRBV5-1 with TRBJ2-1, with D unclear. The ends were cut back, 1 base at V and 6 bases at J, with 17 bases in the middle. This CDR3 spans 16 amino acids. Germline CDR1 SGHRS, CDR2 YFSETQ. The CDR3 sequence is CASSLNYFGLSNEQFF. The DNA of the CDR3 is TGCGCCAGCAGCTTGAATTACTTCGGCCTATCCAATGAGCAGTTCTTC.

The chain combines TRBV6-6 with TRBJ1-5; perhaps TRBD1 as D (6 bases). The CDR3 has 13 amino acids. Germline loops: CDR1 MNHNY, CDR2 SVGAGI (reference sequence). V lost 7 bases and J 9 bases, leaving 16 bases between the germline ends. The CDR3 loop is CASTQAQGSPQHF. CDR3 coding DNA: TGTGCCAGCACCCAGGCGCAGGGGTCGCCCCAGCATTTT.

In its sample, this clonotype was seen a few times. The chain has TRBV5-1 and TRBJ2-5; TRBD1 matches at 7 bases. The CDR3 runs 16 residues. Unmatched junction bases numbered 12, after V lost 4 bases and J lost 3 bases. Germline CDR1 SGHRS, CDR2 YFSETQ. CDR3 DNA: TGCGCCAGCAGCCCTCTGCCCGACAGGGCCGAAGAGACCCAGTACTTC. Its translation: CASSPLPDRAEETQYF. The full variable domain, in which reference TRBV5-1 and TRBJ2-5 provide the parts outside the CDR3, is KAGVTQTPRYLIKTRGQQVTLSCSPISGHRSVSWYQQTPGQGLQFLFEYFSETQRNKGNFPGRFSGRQFSNSRSEMNVSTLELGDSALYLCASSPLPDRAEETQYFGPGTRLLVL.

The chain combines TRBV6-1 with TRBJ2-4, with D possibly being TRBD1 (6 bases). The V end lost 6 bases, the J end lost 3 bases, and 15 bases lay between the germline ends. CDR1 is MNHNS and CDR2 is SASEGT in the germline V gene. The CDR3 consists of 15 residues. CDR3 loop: CASSQQGFGKNIQYF. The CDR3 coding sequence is TGTGCCAGCAGCCAACAGGGTTTCGGCAAAAACATTCAGTACTTC.